The clone carrying this T cell receptor (beta chain) was picked up one time. The CDR3 is made up of 17 amino acids. Deletions cut 0 bases from V and 7 bases from J, with 19 bases between. Germline V gene lookup returns CDR1 MNHEY and CDR2 SVGAGI. TCRdb recomputed calls from the PCR reads with MiXCR, one row per CDR3 protein. Here the sample spans 10,000 or so distinct CDR3 sequences, approximately 46% being singletons. Samples came from patients with localized non-small cell lung adenocarcinoma. The entry originates in a study of CD4 and CD8 cells across lung adenocarcinoma regions. This receptor was obtained from a female donor with lung adenocarcinoma. The CD4 and CD8 labels of this study may be unreliable. Sequencing was performed on CD8+ T cells from the margin of a lung tumor. The rearrangement joins TRBV6-5 to TRBJ2-1; TRBD2 is a possible D gene (5 bases). The CDR3 region is CASSYSRGPSSRNEQFF. CDR3 nucleotide sequence: TGTGCCAGCAGTTACTCGAGAGGGCCTAGTAGTAGGAATGAGCAGTTCTTC.